This entry lists 6 T cell receptor beta chains sequenced from one sample in a study of blood T cell repertoires in COVID-19. TCRdb's copy holds only in-frame clones and misses some; the assay was immunoSEQ multiplex PCR. The top ten clones hold approximately 45% of a sample with roughly 72,000 clones, over 75% of them seen once. Sequencing was carried out using peripheral blood. These receptors originate from a human donor in a cohort sampled during active COVID-19.

V gene TRBV7-3 combines with J gene TRBJ1-6, with TRBD1 matching 7 bases. Germline trimming cut 5 bases from V and 5 bases from J; bases unmatched to any gene: 3. The germline gives CDR1 SGHTA, CDR2 FQGTGA. This CDR3 comprises 14 residues. The CDR3 loop is CASSPGQDNSPLHF. CDR3 in DNA: TGTGCCAGCAGCCCAGGACAGGATAATTCACCCCTCCACTTT.

The J gene is TRBJ1-3, the V gene TRBV7-8, with 7 bases matching TRBD1. Germline V gene data show CDR1 as SGHVS and CDR2 as FQNEAQ. With 5 bases clipped from V and 2 bases from J, the junction kept 18 bases outside the gene matches. This CDR3 is built from 19 residues. In DNA form, the CDR3 reads TGTGCCAGCAGCGTCAATAGGGCTGTCCAGGGGGAAGCTGGAAACACCATATATTTT. This translates into CASSVNRAVQGEAGNTIYF.

This chain uses TRBV19 with TRBJ2-5; possibly TRBD1 for D (6 bases). V was trimmed by 8 bases and J by 2 bases, leaving 6 bases between them. The germline gives CDR1 LNHDA, CDR2 SQIVND (reference sequence). CDR3 size: 11 residues. The CDR3 DNA follows: TGTGCCAGTGGACAGCAAGAGACCCAGTACTTC. Encoded protein: CASGQQETQYF. The entire variable domain, with the rest obtained from reference TRBV19 and TRBJ2-5, is as follows: DGGITQSPKYLFRKEGQNVTLSCEQNLNHDAMYWYRQDPGQGLRLIYYSQIVNDFQKGDIAEGYSVSREKKESFPLTVTSAQKNPTAFYLCASGQQETQYFGPGTRLLVL.

This chain joins TRBV9 and TRBJ1-2; no clear D. The V gene's germline CDR1 is SGDLS and CDR2 YYNGEE. The CDR3 sequence is 14 residues long. V lost 1 base and J lost 4, with 11 bases in between. The chain's CDR3 is CASSVFPSSYGYTF. CDR3 DNA: TGTGCCAGCAGCGTATTCCCCTCTAGCTATGGCTACACCTTC.

The CDR3 nucleotides are TGTGCCAGCAGTGACAGTATGAACACTGAAGCTTTCTTT. It codes for CASSDSMNTEAFF. V and J are TRBV6-2 or TRBV6-3 and TRBJ1-1, with D tentatively TRBD1 (5 bases). In germline, CDR1 is MNHEY, CDR2 SVGEGT. Trimming removed 5 bases at V and 0 bases at J, with 7 bases between. The CDR3 sequence is 13 residues long.

The chain links TRBV6-5 to TRBJ1-1, with D unclear. V shed 2 bases and J shed 2 bases, with 12 bases lying between them. There are 15 residues in the CDR3. Germline lookup yields CDR1 MNHEY and CDR2 SVGAGI. CDR3: CASSYRELGNTEAFF. The CDR3 DNA is TGTGCCAGCAGTTACCGGGAGCTAGGAAACACTGAAGCTTTCTTT.